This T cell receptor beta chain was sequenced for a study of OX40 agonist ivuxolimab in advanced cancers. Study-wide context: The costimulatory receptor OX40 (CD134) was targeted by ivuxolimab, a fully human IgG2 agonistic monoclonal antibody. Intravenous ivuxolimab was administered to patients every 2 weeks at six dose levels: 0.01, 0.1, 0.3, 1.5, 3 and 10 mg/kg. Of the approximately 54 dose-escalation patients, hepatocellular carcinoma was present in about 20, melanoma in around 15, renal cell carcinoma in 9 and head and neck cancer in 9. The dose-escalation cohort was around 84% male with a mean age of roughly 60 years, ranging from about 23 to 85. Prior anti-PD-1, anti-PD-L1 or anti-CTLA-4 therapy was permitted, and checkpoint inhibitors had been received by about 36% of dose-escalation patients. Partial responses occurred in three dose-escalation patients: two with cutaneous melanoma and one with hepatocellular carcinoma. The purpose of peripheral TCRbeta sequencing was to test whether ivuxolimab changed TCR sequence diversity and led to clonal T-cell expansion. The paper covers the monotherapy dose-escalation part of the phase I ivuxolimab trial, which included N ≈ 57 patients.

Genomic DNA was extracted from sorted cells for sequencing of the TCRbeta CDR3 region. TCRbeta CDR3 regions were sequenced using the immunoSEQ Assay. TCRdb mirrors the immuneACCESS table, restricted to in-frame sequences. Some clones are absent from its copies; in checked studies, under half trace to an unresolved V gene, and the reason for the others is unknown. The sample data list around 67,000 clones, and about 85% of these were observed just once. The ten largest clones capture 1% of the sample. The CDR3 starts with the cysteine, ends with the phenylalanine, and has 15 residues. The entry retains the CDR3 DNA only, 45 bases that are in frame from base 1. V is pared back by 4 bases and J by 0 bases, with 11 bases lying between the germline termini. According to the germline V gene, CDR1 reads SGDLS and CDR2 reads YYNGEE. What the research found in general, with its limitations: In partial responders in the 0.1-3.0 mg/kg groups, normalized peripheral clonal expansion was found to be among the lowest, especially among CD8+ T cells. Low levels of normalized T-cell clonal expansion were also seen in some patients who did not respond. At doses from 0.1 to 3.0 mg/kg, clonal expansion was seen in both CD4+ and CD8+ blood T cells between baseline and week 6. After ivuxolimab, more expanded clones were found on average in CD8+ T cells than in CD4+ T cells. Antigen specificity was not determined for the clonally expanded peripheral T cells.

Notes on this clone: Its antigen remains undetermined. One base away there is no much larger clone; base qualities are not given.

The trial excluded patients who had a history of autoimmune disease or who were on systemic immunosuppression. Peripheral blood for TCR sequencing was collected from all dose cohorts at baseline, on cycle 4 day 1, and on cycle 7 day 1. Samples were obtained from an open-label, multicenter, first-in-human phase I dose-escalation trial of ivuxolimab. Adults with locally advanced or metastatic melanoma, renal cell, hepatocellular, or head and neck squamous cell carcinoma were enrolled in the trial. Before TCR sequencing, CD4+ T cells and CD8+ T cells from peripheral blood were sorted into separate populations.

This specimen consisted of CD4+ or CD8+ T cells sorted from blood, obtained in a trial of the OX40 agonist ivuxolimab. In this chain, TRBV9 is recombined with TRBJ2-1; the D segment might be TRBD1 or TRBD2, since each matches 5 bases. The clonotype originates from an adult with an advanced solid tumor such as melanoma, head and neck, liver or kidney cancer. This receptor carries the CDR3 CASSPGLISYNEQFF. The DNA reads TGTGCCAGCAGCCCGGGGCTGATCTCCTACAATGAGCAGTTCTTC.